This TCR beta chain was obtained from a study of immune evolution from preneoplasia to lung adenocarcinoma. The assay was immunoSEQ multiplex PCR, and TCRdb's table has in-frame clones only and misses some. The profile covers approximately 7,100 clones, with around three quarters appearing a single time and 6.5% taken by the ten largest. Germline assignment: CDR1 KGHSH and CDR2 LQKENI. The V gene end was trimmed by 3 bases and the J gene end by 2 bases; junction bases not matched to a gene: 6. The CDR3 is 17 residues long. Two lung cancer pathologists independently confirmed each histologic diagnosis.

V and J are TRBV18 and TRBJ2-1; 11 bases match TRBD1. Sequenced input: FFPE lung adenocarcinoma in situ tissue. The sequence derives from a person between 55 and 80 years old with lung adenocarcinoma. In DNA form, the CDR3 reads TGTGCCAGCTCACCTACCCCGGGACAGGGGGCCTACAATGAGCAGTTCTTC. Encoded protein: CASSPTPGQGAYNEQFF.